The 2 T cell receptor beta chains presented below share a single source sample, sequenced in a study of human T cells and chemical hapten exposure. TCRdb ran MiXCR on the RACE reads and lists one entry per CDR3 protein. The table has some 300,000 distinct CDR3 sequences, 4.5% to 5.5% seen once; the top ten hold over 6.5%. The sample's time point: pre-sensitization, week 0. Treatment described: therapeutic diphenylcyclopropenone sensitization with weekly scalp DPC. Sequencing used whole blood, obtained in connection with sensitization to the hapten diphenylcyclopropenone (DPC). Receptors were obtained from a woman under 30 with alopecia areata. Some clones in this sample may be carry-over from other donors' samples.

The sample holds many counts of this clonotype. The J gene is TRBJ1-4, the V gene TRBV28; no definite D call. V was shortened by 4 bases and J by 3 bases, with 15 bases between the two germline ends. The CDR3 totals 16 residues. Germline-derived CDR1 and CDR2 are MDHEN and SYDVKM. The CDR3 DNA is TGTGCCAGCAGTTCCCCTATTGGGGTCCCTAATGAAAAACTGTTTTTT. This gives the protein CASSSPIGVPNEKLFF.

This clonotype was seen more than once but under ten times. This sequence joins TRBV7-2 and TRBJ2-4; the D gene is possibly TRBD1 (6 bases). There are 15 residues in the CDR3. Per the germline V gene, CDR1 is SGHTA and CDR2 is FQGNSA. V dropped 2 bases and J dropped 4 bases, with 12 bases sitting between them. In DNA form, the CDR3 reads TGTGCCAGCAGCTTACAGGGGCCCGGAAAAAACATTCAGTACTTC. Protein sequence: CASSLQGPGKNIQYF.